This T cell receptor beta chain came from a study of molecular identifiers for immune sequencing clone quantification (dated by TCRdb to the late 2010s). For the wider study: For a replicate experiment, the RNA from either 20,000 or 100,000 naive CD8 T cells was divided into five aliquots, and four of those aliquots went on to sequencing. The study was a methods study using CD8 T cells to benchmark molecular-identifier clustering-based TCR repertoire sequencing (MIDCIRS) and TCR RNA copy counting. Overall study results and their limits: In CMV-specific effector cells, clones with more than 20 RNA copies accounted for over 97% of molecules, whereas in naive cells such clones accounted for under 1%. Highly expanded clone sizes could be underestimated if identical TCR molecules share a barcode. Even against a background of about a million naive CD8 T cells, spiked-in Jurkat TCR RNA amounting to a single cell's worth was reported to be detectable. About 2.9 recovered TCR RNA copies per cell were obtained by modeling, versus about 10 by digital PCR, implying a capture efficiency of 25% to 30%. The naive libraries included spiked-in Jurkat TCR RNA (around 9 copies' worth), and this RNA is not part of the donor repertoire. When barcode sub-clustering was not used, chimeric consensus sequences inflated TCR diversity, with chimeras reaching as high as 47%.

This clonotype was counted many times. The target of this receptor is not known. No base-level quality is on record; no much larger clone is a single base apart. The library relied on PCR. The data were produced on an Illumina HiSeq 4000. Preparation of bulk TCR libraries followed a previously described approach, with the TCR primers listed in Table S5. The Qiagen AllPrep DNA/RNA kit was used to purify total RNA. Reads from multiple sequencing runs of the same library were pooled before analysis. Per the source publication's procedure: Reads were retained only if an exact TCR constant sequence was present, and the retained reads were trimmed to 150 nt and grouped according to their 12-nt molecular barcodes. Reads in each barcode group were sub-clustered using a 15% Levenshtein threshold, and a quality-weighted consensus sequence was built for each RNA molecule. Non-functional sequences were removed, as were lower-count sequences one edit away from another. On the basis of fitting two negative binomial distributions, barcode sub-clusters with fewer than 20% of the maximum read count were discarded. TCRdb redid the processing of the public reads, applying fastp at Q25 and MiXCR, and retained in-frame beta chains. Merged by CDR3 protein, the rows form single entries marked with the most common genes and DNA. For this entry, the V and J calls and clone size follow TCRdb and not the study's own pipeline. The sample yields more than 300,000 distinct CDR3 sequences; over 20% were counted once. The leading ten clones occupy roughly 0.8% of the sample.

Libraries of naive CD8 T cells were generated from about 19,000 to 1,100,000 sorted cells, with 10%, 30% or 50% of the purified RNA used. Naive CD8 T cells were FACS-sorted as CD8+CD4-CCR7+CD45RA+ on a BD FACSAria II into RLT Plus buffer. To test detection sensitivity, Jurkat RNA equal to ten TCR copies was added to samples of about 20,000-1,000,000 naive CD8 T cells. Enrichment of CD8 T cells was done with RosetteSep CD8+ T Cell Enrichment Cocktail plus Ficoll-Paque, and ACK red cell lysis came afterward. From a lookup of the germline V gene, CDR1 and CDR2 are SNHLY and FYNNEI. Trimming at the junction amounts to 1 base on V and 1 base on J, and the germline ends lie 10 bases apart. The CDR3 starts with the cysteine, ends with the phenylalanine, and has 15 residues. Only the CDR3 DNA stays, 45 bases, in frame from base 1.

Sequences were obtained from naive CD8+ T cells from blood, with Jurkat cell RNA spiked in. What the cell subset or site label conveys for this sample: FACS-sorted CD8+CD4-CCR7+CD45RA+ naive T cells. This chain joins TRBV2 to TRBJ2-5, with the D segment possibly TRBD1 or TRBD2, each aligning over 6 bases. The source is a human donor in good health. Some libraries in this study had Jurkat cell RNA spiked in. The DNA is as follows: TGTGCCAGCAGTGAAGACGGGGGCCCCCAAGAGACCCAGTACTTC. Its protein is CASSEDGGPQETQYF.